The 32 T cell receptor beta chains below come from one sample, sequenced in a study of OX40 agonist ivuxolimab in advanced cancers. Sequenced by immunoSEQ multiplex PCR; TCRdb stores in-frame clones only, minus some. Among about 58,000 clones, 88% were seen once, and the ten largest hold about 3.3%. The specimen was CD4+ or CD8+ T cells sorted from blood, collected in a trial of the OX40 agonist ivuxolimab. These receptor sequences come from an adult with an advanced solid tumor such as melanoma, head and neck, liver or kidney cancer.

The J gene is TRBJ1-4, the V gene TRBV7-9; TRBD1 agrees at 9 bases. CDR1 and CDR2 (germline): SEHNR, FQNEAQ (reference sequence). The CDR3 has 16 residues. J was trimmed by 5 bases and V by 8 bases; bases with no gene match: 12. The CDR3: CASGYYTGTGNEKLFF. DNA for the CDR3: TGTGCCAGCGGCTACTATACCGGGACAGGGAATGAAAAACTGTTTTTT.

The chain joins TRBV6-1 to TRBJ2-2; D unclear. Germline V gene data show CDR1 as MNHNS and CDR2 as SASEGT. V dropped 2 bases and J dropped 1 base, with 8 bases sitting between them. The CDR3 extends over 15 amino acids. CDR3 nucleotides: TGTGCCAGCAGTGAAAGGGCGCGGAACACCGGGGAGCTGTTTTTT. Its translation is CASSERARNTGELFF.

In its sample, this clone was seen a few times. This chain joins TRBV19 and TRBJ1-5; D unresolved. Trimming took off 7 bases at V and 6 bases at J, with 10 bases between the two ends. Per germline, CDR1 LNHDA and CDR2 SQIVND (reference sequence). The CDR3 length is 12 residues. The CDR3 DNA sequence: TGTGCCAGTATGAGGGTTGGTCAGCCCCAGCATTTT. Translating it yields CASMRVGQPQHF.

This rearrangement joins TRBV29-1 to TRBJ2-3; 7 nucleotides match TRBD2. The junction had 5 bases not matched to a gene; V was cut back by 3 bases and J by 2 bases. The germline V gene encodes CDR1 SQVTM and CDR2 ANQGSEA. The CDR3 consists of 14 residues. The CDR3 DNA is TGCAGCGTTGAGTCGGGAGGTTCCACAGATACGCAGTATTTT. Translating it yields CSVESGGSTDTQYF.

The rearrangement links TRBV2 to TRBJ2-7; D remains unclear. V was pared by 4 bases and J by 4 bases, with 14 bases between. Germline V gives CDR1 SNHLY, CDR2 FYNNEI. CDR3 length equals 14 residues. The CDR3 loop is CASSVGPRVYEQYF. The CDR3 bases are TGTGCCAGCAGTGTTGGGCCTAGGGTTTACGAGCAGTACTTC.

The J gene is TRBJ2-1, the V gene TRBV5-6, with 11 bases that match TRBD1. V dropped 3 bases and J dropped 7; count of bases not matched to a gene: 6. The CDR3 has 15 amino acids. Germline lookup yields CDR1 SGHDT and CDR2 YYEEEE. The CDR3 bases are TGTGCCAGCAGCTGGGGACAGGGGGTTGGGAATGAGCAGTTCTTC. Residues: CASSWGQGVGNEQFF. The full variable domain, rest sourced from reference TRBV5-6 and TRBJ2-1, is DAGVTQSPTHLIKTRGQQVTLRCSPKSGHDTVSWYQQALGQGPQFIFQYYEEEERQRGNFPDRFSGHQFPNYSSELNVNALLLGDSALYLCASSWGQGVGNEQFFGPGTRLTVL.

The rearrangement joins TRBV5-1 to TRBJ2-3; 8 bases match TRBD1. The junction had 7 bases not matched to a gene; V was cut back by 4 bases and J by 0 bases. The CDR3 loop spans 16 amino acids. Germline V CDR1 and CDR2: SGHRS, YFSETQ. The CDR3 DNA reads TGCGCCAGCAGCGCCAGGGGGCGTTGGAGCACAGATACGCAGTATTTT. It specifies CASSARGRWSTDTQYF. Filled out from reference TRBV5-1 and TRBJ2-3, the complete variable domain reads KAGVTQTPRYLIKTRGQQVTLSCSPISGHRSVSWYQQTPGQGLQFLFEYFSETQRNKGNFPGRFSGRQFSNSRSEMNVSTLELGDSALYLCASSARGRWSTDTQYFGPGTRLTVL.

This chain uses TRBV6-6 with TRBJ2-7, with D maybe TRBD2 (6 bases). V was clipped by 5 bases and J by 9 bases, with 11 bases between them. Germline CDR1 is MNHNY and CDR2 is SVGAGI (reference sequence). The CDR3 has 11 residues. CDR3 bases: TGTGCCAGCAGTATGCGGGATCGGCAGTACTTC. Translating it yields CASSMRDRQYF.

This chain joins TRBV2 and TRBJ2-3; D remains unclear. CDR3 length: 12 residues. Trimming took 6 bases from V and 5 from J, leaving 9 bases between them. Per germline, CDR1 SNHLY and CDR2 FYNNEI. The DNA of the CDR3 is TGTGCCAGCAGAGGAATTCAAGATACGCAGTATTTT. Amino acids: CASRGIQDTQYF.

V gene TRBV13 combines with J gene TRBJ2-2, with 7 bases aligning to TRBD2. This CDR3 region has 18 residues. Germline CDR1 and CDR2: PRHDT and FYEKMQ (reference sequence). Trimming at V came to 5 bases and at J to 4 bases, leaving 16 bases not matched to a gene. The DNA for the CDR3 is TGTGCCAGCAGCGATGATCGCGGGGGTGCGGGAGTCACCGGGGAGCTGTTTTTT. Translation: CASSDDRGGAGVTGELFF.

As to this clone: The germline gene is not matched at one end of the junction; a read error may be the cause. The chain employs TRBV7-7 and TRBJ2-5; D remains ambiguous. This CDR3 region has 14 residues. Germline V gives CDR1 SSHAT, CDR2 FNYEAQ (reference sequence). This CDR3 reads CASSLGLGQETQYF. For the CDR3, the DNA is TGTGCTAGCAGCTTAGGCTTGGGCCAAGAGACCCAGTACTTC.

J is TRBJ2-3 and V is TRBV7-2, with D uncertain. Deletions cut 4 bases from V and 7 bases from J, with 9 bases between. Germline V gene lookup returns CDR1 SGHTA and CDR2 FQGNSA. CDR3 size: 12 residues. The CDR3 sequence: CASSSSFYTQYF. In DNA form, the CDR3 reads TGTGCCAGCAGCTCCTCGTTCTATACGCAGTATTTT.

The chain couples TRBV19 to TRBJ1-2; D possibly corresponds to TRBD1 (6 bases). The CDR3 sequence is 12 residues long. Germline values: CDR1 LNHDA, CDR2 SQIVND (reference sequence). V was clipped by 4 bases and J by 8 bases, with 11 bases between them. This CDR3 reads CASSTGDLGYTF. CDR3 bases: TGTGCCAGTAGTACAGGGGATCTAGGCTACACCTTC.

This chain uses TRBV2 with TRBJ1-2, with TRBD1 identical over 7 bases. CDR1 and CDR2 (germline): SNHLY, FYNNEI. The V gene end was trimmed by 6 bases and the J gene end by 6 bases; junction bases not matched to a gene: 10. The CDR3 sequence is 14 residues long. CDR3 sequence (DNA): TGTGCCAGCAGCCCCCTGACAGGGACGCATGGCTACACCTTC. Residues: CASSPLTGTHGYTF.

The genes are TRBV11-1 and TRBJ1-1; D gene unclear. Germline-derived CDR1 and CDR2 are SGHAT and FQDESV (reference sequence). The length of the CDR3 is 15 residues. The ends were cut back, 0 bases at V and 4 bases at J, with 12 bases in the middle. Here the CDR3 DNA reads TGTGCCAGCAGCTTAGCGCTGAGCCACGCCACTGAAGCTTTCTTT. Translating it yields CASSLALSHATEAFF.

J is TRBJ1-2 and V is TRBV7-9; D gene uncertain. Germline V lookup: CDR1 SEHNR, CDR2 FQNEAQ (reference sequence). The CDR3 sequence is 14 residues long. V was pared by 0 bases and J by 4 bases, with 9 bases between. CDR3 sequence reads: CASSLADRLYGYTF. CDR3 nucleotide sequence: TGTGCCAGCAGCTTAGCCGACCGACTCTATGGCTACACCTTC.

CDR3 residues: CASSLGLAGDKQYF. The DNA of the CDR3 is TGTGCCAGCAGCCTGGGACTAGCGGGAGACAAGCAGTACTTC. This chain connects TRBV9 to TRBJ2-7; 14 positions agree with TRBD2. Germline CDR1 is SGDLS and CDR2 is YYNGEE. The CDR3 is 14 residues long. The V gene end was trimmed by 4 bases and the J gene end by 8 bases; junction bases not matched to a gene: 5. Looking up the rest from reference TRBV9 and TRBJ2-7 gives the full variable domain: DSGVTQTPKHLITATGQRVTLRCSPRSGDLSVYWYQQSLDQGLQFLIQYYNGEERAKGNILERFSAQQFPDLHSELNLSSLELGDSALYFCASSLGLAGDKQYFGPGTRLTVT.

The rearrangement links TRBV15 to TRBJ2-3; TRBD1 matches 9 bases. Losses at the gene ends were 3 bases for V and 5 bases for J; bases not matched to a gene: 3. The CDR3 covers 14 residues. CDR1 is LNHNV, CDR2 YYDKDF, per germline (reference sequence). CDR3 coding DNA: TGTGCCACCAGCAGGGGACAGGGCGAAGATACGCAGTATTTT. As protein: CATSRGQGEDTQYF.

The genes are TRBV5-4 and TRBJ2-7; perhaps TRBD2 as D (5 bases). In germline, CDR1 is SGHNT, CDR2 YYREEE (reference sequence). The CDR3 contains 14 residues. V was pared by 4 bases and J by 3 bases, with 14 bases between. The CDR3 spells CASSPHRGLYEQYF. Here the CDR3 DNA reads TGTGCCAGCAGCCCCCATCGAGGGCTCTACGAGCAGTACTTC. Full variable domain (remainder filled in from reference TRBV5-4 and TRBJ2-7): ETGVTQSPTHLIKTRGQQVTLRCSSQSGHNTVSWYQQALGQGPQFIFQYYREEENGRGNFPPRFSGLQFPNYSSELNVNALELDDSALYLCASSPHRGLYEQYFGPGTRLTVT.

The chain joins TRBV11-2 to TRBJ1-1, with D hard to call. The CDR3 loop spans 13 amino acids. Trimming left V 0 bases short and J 6 bases short, with 8 bases between. Per germline, CDR1 SGHAT and CDR2 FQNNGV. CDR3 residues: CASSLEEGSEAFF. Here the CDR3 DNA reads TGTGCCAGCAGCTTAGAGGAGGGTTCTGAAGCTTTCTTT.

This rearrangement joins TRBV6-5 to TRBJ2-7; 7 positions agree with TRBD1. The CDR3 is 13 residues long. After removal of 4 bases from V and 6 bases from J, the junction contained 6 bases not matched to a gene. Germline loops: CDR1 MNHEY, CDR2 SVGAGI. CDR3 loop: CASSSRQGSEQYF. The CDR3 DNA is TGTGCCAGCAGTTCGCGACAGGGAAGCGAGCAGTACTTC.

This chain connects TRBV4-1 to TRBJ2-7; the match to TRBD1 covers 9 bases. Germline-derived CDR1 and CDR2 are MGHRA and YSYEKL. After removal of 4 bases from V and 0 bases from J, the junction contained 7 bases not matched to a gene. The CDR3 sequence is 16 residues long. This CDR3 is CASSRQTGGSSYEQYF. The CDR3 DNA follows: TGCGCCAGCAGCCGACAGACAGGGGGTAGCTCCTACGAGCAGTACTTC.

In its sample, this clone was seen once. This rearrangement joins TRBV5-1 to TRBJ2-7; D might be TRBD1 (7 bases). The CDR3 has 13 residues. Germline V lookup: CDR1 SGHRS, CDR2 YFSETQ. V was cut by 1 base and J by 7 bases, with 12 bases left in between. For the CDR3, the DNA is TGCGCCAGCAGCTTGTCGACAGGGAGGGAGCAGTACTTC. Protein sequence: CASSLSTGREQYF.

The chain couples TRBV18 to TRBJ2-5, with D unclear. The assigned J gene may be wrong: the sequence end matches TRBJ2-7 better. The CDR3 contains 14 residues. Germline V gives CDR1 KGHSH, CDR2 LQKENI. The CDR3 loop is CASTPEGIAYEQYF. The CDR3 DNA reads TGTGCCAGCACGCCTGAAGGGATCGCCTACGAGCAGTACTTC.

The V gene is TRBV6-6, the J gene TRBJ2-7, with 9 bases that match TRBD1. Germline trimming cut 5 bases from V and 4 bases from J; bases unmatched to any gene: 6. CDR3 length equals 14 residues. Germline V lookup: CDR1 MNHNY, CDR2 SVGAGI (reference sequence). The CDR3 loop is CASSPTGGSYEQYF. The CDR3 coding sequence is TGTGCCAGCAGTCCTACAGGGGGCTCTTACGAGCAGTACTTC.

The chain joins TRBV6-6 to TRBJ1-1; D is unresolved. The CDR3 is made up of 12 amino acids. CDR1 is MNHNY, CDR2 SVGAGI, per germline (reference sequence). Trimming shortened V by 8 bases and J by 5 bases, and 12 bases separated the two germline ends. CDR3 sequence reads: CASSRVATEAFF. The CDR3 DNA reads as TGTGCCAGCTCCCGCGTGGCGACTGAAGCTTTCTTT.

The DNA of the CDR3 is TGCGCCAGCAGCCCTACGGGGGGGAGTCAGTCCCACTACGAGCAGTACTTC. It codes for CASSPTGGSQSHYEQYF. The chain is built from TRBV5-1 and TRBJ2-7; TRBD2 matches at 8 bases. Trimming took 4 bases from V and 3 from J; bases not matched to a gene: 15. The CDR3 is 17 amino acids. From germline, CDR1 is SGHRS and CDR2 YFSETQ.

The chain recombines TRBV7-3 with TRBJ1-2; 9 bases are shared with TRBD1. From germline, CDR1 is SGHTA and CDR2 FQGTGA. CDR3 length equals 13 residues. Trimming removed 4 bases from V and 6 bases from J; junction bases left unmatched: 3. CDR3 DNA sequence: TGTGCCAGCAGCTCGGGACAGGGCAATGGCTACACCTTC. Translated, it gives CASSSGQGNGYTF.

The rearrangement uses TRBV2 and TRBJ1-6, with 8 bases matching TRBD1. With V trimmed by 3 bases and J by 8 bases, 3 bases remained unmatched. Germline lookup yields CDR1 SNHLY and CDR2 FYNNEI. The length of the CDR3 is 14 residues. The CDR3 here is CASSDQGADSPLHF. The DNA for the CDR3 is TGTGCCAGCAGTGACCAGGGGGCGGATTCACCCCTCCACTTT.

The chain recombines TRBV10-1 with TRBJ2-1; 14 nucleotides line up with TRBD2. V trimming: 4 bases; J trimming: 10 bases; junction bases outside the gene matches: 3. The CDR3 consists of 14 residues. The V gene's germline CDR1 is WNHNN and CDR2 SYGVQD (reference sequence). CDR3 sequence reads: CASSGLAGGGEQFF. The CDR3 DNA reads TGCGCCAGCAGTGGACTAGCGGGAGGGGGGGAGCAGTTCTTC.

The rearrangement links TRBV18 to TRBJ1-2; D may be TRBD1 (6 bases). CDR1 and CDR2 from the germline V gene are KGHSH and LQKENI. The CDR3 is 13 residues long. V gave up 2 bases and J gave up 8 bases, with 12 bases separating them. CDR3 DNA: TGTGCCAGCTCACCATCCGGACAGTTGGGCTACACCTTC. Protein: CASSPSGQLGYTF.

V gene TRBV5-1 combines with J gene TRBJ2-5; 8 bases fit TRBD2. The CDR3 covers 19 residues. With 2 bases clipped from V and 5 bases from J, the junction kept 20 bases outside the gene matches. Germline assignment: CDR1 SGHRS and CDR2 YFSETQ. The CDR3 loop reads CASSLGGSRTSTFRETQYF. The CDR3 region has the DNA TGCGCCAGCAGCTTAGGGGGTTCCCGGACTAGCACTTTCCGCGAGACCCAGTACTTC.